This T cell receptor beta chain was recorded in a study of T cells after yellow fever vaccination (dated by TCRdb to between 2019 and 2020). About the study as a whole: Libraries from fractions with low cell numbers were prepared with the SMART-Seq v4 Ultra Low Input RNA kit. To follow T-cell clones before and after primary and booster YFV17D yellow fever vaccination, bulk TCR alpha and beta repertoires were sequenced over time. Two healthy male donors, one aged 18 to 30 and one aged 30 to 39 years, were included in the cohort. Blood was drawn at multiple timepoints before and after primary and secondary immunization, with bulk PBMC replicates and cell subsets isolated.

V and J are truncated by 1 base and 4 bases respectively, leaving an intervening sequence of 11 bases. Measured from the cysteine to the phenylalanine, the CDR3 is 15 residues long. Of all the DNA, just the CDR3 is kept, 45 bases in frame from base 1. Reading the germline V gene (reference sequence) gives CDR1 SGHAT and CDR2 FQDESV. TCR cDNA was made using 5'RACE template switching, a step that added a universal primer site and unique molecular identifiers. Priming of cDNA synthesis was performed from both the TCR alpha and TCR beta constant segments. Library amplification used two PCR steps, and the second PCR step added sample barcodes and sequencing adapters. Sequencing of libraries was done on Illumina HiSeq 2500 (2x100 bp) or NovaSeq (2x150 bp). As for the original processing: Demultiplexing of reads and collapsing into UMI consensus sequences were performed with MIGEC, and V(D)J alignment was carried out with MiXCR. Vaccine-responding clonotypes were identified with edgeR using replicate PBMC samples, with FDR below 0.01 and a log2 fold change above 5 up to day 15 being required. Each bulk clonotype received a CD4 or CD8 identity based on whether the sequenced CD4 or CD8 repertoire contained that clonotype at higher abundance. TCRdb reprocessed the public reads (quality trimming at Q25 with fastp, clone calling with MiXCR) and kept in-frame beta chains. Identical CDR3 protein sequences are pooled into one entry, listed with their most common genes and DNA. Here the V and J calls rest on TCRdb's processing, not on the authors' analysis. The sample includes 300,000 to 450,000 distinct CDR3 sequences, with around 8.1% observed a single time. Roughly 18% of the sample comes from the top ten.

Turning to this clonotype: There is no known antigen for this receptor. No much larger clone exists at a distance of one base, and base qualities are not known.

Read against the paper, the sample's treatment or condition label means: live attenuated yellow fever vaccine strain. At every blood-draw timepoint, two biological replicates of bulk PBMCs were collected. A standard Ficoll-Paque protocol was used to isolate PBMCs from peripheral blood. TriZol was used to extract RNA from bulk PBMCs, CD4 and CD8 fractions, and dextramer-positive and dextramer-negative fractions. Broad study findings and their caveats: Because only two donors were included in the study, the extent to which the findings can be generalized is limited. FACS-sorted repertoires could contain abundant contaminating clonotypes from the bulk population, so computational filtering was required. Most clones expanded after primary vaccination were re-detected after the booster (just under 97% of CD4 and 88% of CD8), suggesting broad memory maintenance. The secondary T-cell response was found to be weaker but faster than the primary response, with a peak reached on day 5 rather than on day 15. A small fraction of clonotypes appeared in both the CD4 and CD8 compartments, likely as a result of convergent recombination.

The origin of this receptor is a man aged 18 to 35 who received the YFV17D yellow fever vaccine. The sequence is built from TRBV11-1 and TRBJ2-1, with the D gene uncertain. Sequencing used PBMCs, obtained roughly 45 days after the first yellow fever vaccination. The sequence in DNA is TGTGCCAGCAGCTTAGTCTCGGTCGGATACAATGAGCAGTTCTTC. The resulting protein is CASSLVSVGYNEQFF.